This is a list of T cell receptor beta chains from one sample in a study of metastatic and nonmetastatic thyroid tumors. TCRdb reprocessed the PCR reads using MiXCR. The sample gives fewer than 20,000 clones, roughly a quarter of which show up once; over 6% is in the top ten. The sequenced material came from adjacent normal tissue. These receptor sequences come from a female donor with papillary thyroid cancer or a benign thyroid nodule (not recorded which). Some clones in this sample may be carry-over from other donors' samples. Each CDR3 is given with its conserved first and last residue. The order of the fields is clone size, D gene, V gene, J gene, CDR3 protein, CDR3 DNA. D genes are given only for firm matches. Size values are once, few and many counts, or a class for expanded clones, and some rows have none.

clone_size: NA; d_call: NA; v_call: TRBV11-2; j_call: TRBJ1-1; cdr3_aa: CASSFAHLNTEAFF; cdr3_nt: TGTGCCAGCAGCTTCGCACATTTGAACACTGAAGCTTTCTTT
clone_size: NA; d_call: NA; v_call: TRBV28; j_call: TRBJ1-4; cdr3_aa: CASTPWSATNEKLFF; cdr3_nt: TGTGCCAGCACCCCTTGGTCCGCAACTAATGAAAAACTGTTTTTT
clone_size: many; d_call: TRBD1; v_call: TRBV7-9; j_call: TRBJ1-3; cdr3_aa: CASSSPGQGNTIYF; cdr3_nt: TGTGCCAGCAGCTCACCGGGACAGGGAAACACCATATATTTT
clone_size: medium-sized; d_call: NA; v_call: TRBV10-2; j_call: TRBJ2-7; cdr3_aa: CASSPSPSYEQYF; cdr3_nt: TGCGCCAGCAGCCCAAGCCCCTCCTACGAGCAGTACTTC
clone_size: NA; d_call: TRBD2; v_call: TRBV20-1; j_call: TRBJ2-1; cdr3_aa: CSARDKGTSGSGEKNEQFF; cdr3_nt: TGCAGTGCTAGAGATAAGGGGACTAGCGGGAGCGGAGAAAAAAATGAGCAGTTCTTC
clone_size: many; d_call: TRBD1; v_call: TRBV20-1; j_call: TRBJ2-3; cdr3_aa: CSARGPQGGTDTQYF; cdr3_nt: TGCAGTGCTAGAGGACCACAGGGGGGCACAGATACGCAGTATTTT
clone_size: many; d_call: NA; v_call: TRBV29-1; j_call: TRBJ2-1; cdr3_aa: CSVLVFGEQFF; cdr3_nt: TGCAGCGTTCTGGTTTTCGGTGAGCAGTTCTTC
clone_size: NA; d_call: TRBD2; v_call: TRBV6-1; j_call: TRBJ2-5; cdr3_aa: CASSFGTSGMARGQTQYF; cdr3_nt: TGTGCCAGCAGCTTCGGGACTAGCGGGATGGCCCGGGGACAGACCCAGTACTTC
clone_size: medium-sized; d_call: NA; v_call: TRBV24-1; j_call: TRBJ2-6; cdr3_aa: CATGGAGANVLTF; cdr3_nt: TGTGCCACCGGGGGTGCTGGGGCCAACGTCCTGACTTTC
clone_size: NA; d_call: TRBD1; v_call: TRBV7-3; j_call: TRBJ2-1; cdr3_aa: CASSPPGGYNEQFF; cdr3_nt: TGTGCCAGCAGTCCACCAGGGGGCTACAATGAGCAGTTCTTC
clone_size: few; d_call: TRBD2; v_call: TRBV27; j_call: TRBJ2-1; cdr3_aa: CASSPKTSGSAYNEQFF; cdr3_nt: TGTGCCAGCAGTCCTAAGACTAGCGGGAGTGCCTACAATGAGCAGTTCTTC
clone_size: medium-sized; d_call: NA; v_call: TRBV28; j_call: TRBJ1-2; cdr3_aa: CASTNWFRDGYTF; cdr3_nt: TGTGCCAGCACCAACTGGTTCCGAGATGGCTACACCTTC
clone_size: once; d_call: TRBD2; v_call: TRBV15; j_call: TRBJ2-1; cdr3_aa: CATSKKLAGGPPGNEQFF; cdr3_nt: TGTGCCACCAGCAAAAAACTAGCGGGAGGGCCCCCGGGCAATGAGCAGTTCTTC
clone_size: many; d_call: TRBD2; v_call: TRBV7-8; j_call: TRBJ2-6; cdr3_aa: CASSSSASGFSGANVLTF; cdr3_nt: TGTGCCAGCAGTTCATCGGCTAGCGGGTTCTCTGGGGCCAACGTCCTGACTTTC
clone_size: many; d_call: NA; v_call: TRBV4-1; j_call: TRBJ2-5; cdr3_aa: CASSQGRGLYQETQYF; cdr3_nt: TGCGCCAGCAGCCAAGGGCGCGGTCTGTACCAAGAGACCCAGTACTTC
clone_size: many; d_call: TRBD2; v_call: TRBV7-8; j_call: TRBJ2-1; cdr3_aa: CASSLAGLGNEQFF; cdr3_nt: TGTGCCAGCAGCTTAGCGGGACTAGGGAATGAGCAGTTCTTC
clone_size: NA; d_call: NA; v_call: TRBV5-1; j_call: TRBJ2-6; cdr3_aa: CASSRDLRGGANVLTF; cdr3_nt: TGCGCCAGCAGCCGCGACCTGAGAGGGGGGGCCAACGTCCTGACTTTC
clone_size: many; d_call: NA; v_call: TRBV7-9; j_call: TRBJ2-1; cdr3_aa: CASSQLARTYNEQFF; cdr3_nt: TGTGCCAGCAGCCAACTAGCTCGAACTTACAATGAGCAGTTCTTC
clone_size: NA; d_call: NA; v_call: TRBV28; j_call: TRBJ2-7; cdr3_aa: CASRTPPGPIYEQYF; cdr3_nt: TGTGCCAGCAGGACCCCCCCGGGTCCTATCTACGAGCAGTACTTC
clone_size: many; d_call: NA; v_call: TRBV19; j_call: TRBJ2-2; cdr3_aa: CASRRGKITGELFF; cdr3_nt: TGTGCCAGTAGAAGGGGGAAGATTACCGGGGAGCTGTTTTTT
clone_size: many; d_call: TRBD2; v_call: TRBV10-3; j_call: TRBJ2-7; cdr3_aa: CANSAGVRDEQYF; cdr3_nt: TGTGCCAATTCTGCGGGAGTCAGGGACGAGCAGTACTTC
clone_size: few; d_call: TRBD1; v_call: TRBV20-1; j_call: TRBJ2-7; cdr3_aa: CTVEGQVGEQYF; cdr3_nt: TGCACCGTAGAGGGACAGGTTGGCGAGCAGTACTTC
clone_size: NA; d_call: TRBD1; v_call: TRBV12-3/TRBV12-4; j_call: TRBJ2-7; cdr3_aa: CASSLVDRGAAYEQYF; cdr3_nt: TGTGCCAGCAGTTTAGTGGACAGGGGCGCAGCCTACGAGCAGTACTTC
clone_size: few; d_call: TRBD1; v_call: TRBV2; j_call: TRBJ2-1; cdr3_aa: CASNPPSTGSEQFF; cdr3_nt: TGTGCCAGCAACCCACCATCGACAGGGAGTGAGCAGTTCTTC
clone_size: medium-sized; d_call: TRBD1; v_call: TRBV2; j_call: TRBJ1-2; cdr3_aa: CASSPGTGMAYGYTF; cdr3_nt: TGTGCCAGCAGCCCCGGGACAGGGATGGCATATGGCTACACCTTC
clone_size: NA; d_call: NA; v_call: TRBV2; j_call: TRBJ2-1; cdr3_aa: CASRSSGSSYNEQFF; cdr3_nt: TGTGCCAGCAGGAGTAGCGGTTCGTCCTACAATGAGCAGTTCTTC
clone_size: NA; d_call: TRBD1; v_call: TRBV10-1; j_call: TRBJ2-1; cdr3_aa: CASSQTGALYNEQFF; cdr3_nt: TGCGCCAGCAGCCAGACAGGGGCCCTATACAATGAGCAGTTCTTC
clone_size: many; d_call: TRBD1; v_call: TRBV7-2; j_call: TRBJ1-4; cdr3_aa: CASSLLGTASEKLFF; cdr3_nt: TGTGCCAGCAGCTTATTAGGGACAGCATCTGAAAAACTGTTTTTT
clone_size: few; d_call: TRBD1; v_call: TRBV5-1; j_call: TRBJ1-1; cdr3_aa: CASSLVQGMNTEAFF; cdr3_nt: TGCGCCAGCAGCTTGGTACAGGGGATGAACACTGAAGCTTTCTTT
clone_size: few; d_call: TRBD1; v_call: TRBV27; j_call: TRBJ2-7; cdr3_aa: CASSSGTGVPIYEQYF; cdr3_nt: TGTGCCAGCAGTTCCGGGACAGGGGTCCCTATTTACGAGCAGTACTTC
clone_size: NA; d_call: NA; v_call: TRBV2; j_call: TRBJ2-7; cdr3_aa: CASSKDKSYEQYF; cdr3_nt: TGTGCCAGCAGTAAGGACAAATCCTACGAGCAGTACTTC
clone_size: NA; d_call: NA; v_call: TRBV9; j_call: TRBJ2-2; cdr3_aa: CASGYGSNTGELFF; cdr3_nt: TGTGCCAGCGGCTATGGGTCTAACACCGGGGAGCTGTTTTTT
clone_size: medium-sized; d_call: NA; v_call: TRBV12-3/TRBV12-4; j_call: TRBJ2-1; cdr3_aa: CASSLLHEQFF; cdr3_nt: TGTGCCAGCAGTTTGCTCCATGAGCAGTTCTTC
clone_size: NA; d_call: NA; v_call: TRBV6-5; j_call: TRBJ1-1; cdr3_aa: CASGYSTGGRTEASF; cdr3_nt: TGTGCCAGCGGTTACTCGACCGGGGGTCGCACCGAAGCTTCCTTT
clone_size: few; d_call: NA; v_call: TRBV6-1; j_call: TRBJ2-1; cdr3_aa: CASSISGKGIVGQFF; cdr3_nt: TGTGCCAGCAGTATCTCCGGAAAGGGGATCGTGGGGCAGTTCTTC
clone_size: NA; d_call: TRBD2; v_call: TRBV5-1; j_call: TRBJ2-1; cdr3_aa: CASSLGAGGASDEQFF; cdr3_nt: TGCGCCAGCAGCTTGGGTGCGGGAGGGGCTAGCGATGAGCAGTTCTTC
clone_size: NA; d_call: NA; v_call: TRBV12-3/TRBV12-4; j_call: TRBJ2-1; cdr3_aa: CASRYKYEQLF; cdr3_nt: TGTGCCAGCAGATATAAGTATGAGCAGTTGTTC
clone_size: NA; d_call: NA; v_call: TRBV2; j_call: TRBJ2-2; cdr3_aa: CASGADPPTGELFF; cdr3_nt: TGTGCCAGCGGGGCGGATCCACCCACCGGGGAGCTGTTTTTT
clone_size: few; d_call: NA; v_call: TRBV20-1; j_call: TRBJ2-7; cdr3_aa: CSASEQSEQYF; cdr3_nt: TGCAGTGCTAGTGAGCAGTCCGAGCAGTACTTC
clone_size: few; d_call: NA; v_call: TRBV12-3/TRBV12-4; j_call: TRBJ2-7; cdr3_aa: CASSLQGFHEQYF; cdr3_nt: TGTGCCAGCAGTTTGCAGGGTTTCCACGAGCAGTACTTC
clone_size: many; d_call: NA; v_call: TRBV4-2; j_call: TRBJ2-2; cdr3_aa: CASSQDLAGGTGELFF; cdr3_nt: TGTGCCAGCAGCCAAGATTTAGCCGGGGGCACCGGGGAGCTGTTTTTT
clone_size: NA; d_call: NA; v_call: TRBV18; j_call: TRBJ1-1; cdr3_aa: CASSPYRLEAFF; cdr3_nt: TGCGCCAGCTCACCGTACCGCCTTGAAGCTTTCTTT